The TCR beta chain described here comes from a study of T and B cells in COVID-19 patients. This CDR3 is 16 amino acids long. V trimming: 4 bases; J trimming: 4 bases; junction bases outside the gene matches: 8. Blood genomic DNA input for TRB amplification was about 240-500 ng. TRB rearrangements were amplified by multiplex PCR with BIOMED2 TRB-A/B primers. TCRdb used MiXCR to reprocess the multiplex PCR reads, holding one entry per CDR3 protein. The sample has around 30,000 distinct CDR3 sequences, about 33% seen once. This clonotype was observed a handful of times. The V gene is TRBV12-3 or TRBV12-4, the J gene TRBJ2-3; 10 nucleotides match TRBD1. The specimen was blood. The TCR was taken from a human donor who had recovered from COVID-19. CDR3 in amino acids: CASSYGTGVISDTQYF. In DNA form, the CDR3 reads TGTGCCAGCAGTTACGGGACAGGGGTCATTTCAGATACGCAGTATTTT.